What follows are 2 T cell receptor beta chains derived from one specimen sequenced in a study of blood T cell repertoires in COVID-19. Repertoires were generated with immunoSEQ multiplex PCR, while TCRdb's copy carries only in-frame clones and drops some. The data hold about 230,000 clones, with around 88% observed a single time. Material: PBMCs or T cells enriched from blood (not recorded which). The receptors here all came from a woman aged 35 to 49 with acute COVID-19.

This rearrangement joins TRBV7-2 to TRBJ2-5; 9 bases align to TRBD1. With 1 base clipped from V and 7 bases from J, the junction kept 7 bases outside the gene matches. The CDR3 spans 15 residues. Germline CDR1 and CDR2: SGHTA and FQGNSA. The chain's CDR3 is CASSLVHRGQVTQYF. Written as DNA, the CDR3 is TGTGCCAGCAGCTTAGTCCACAGGGGGCAGGTGACCCAGTACTTC.

This clone was recorded many times. The chain couples TRBV19 to TRBJ1-1; D call uncertain. This CDR3 comprises 13 residues. Germline-derived CDR1 and CDR2 are LNHDA and SQIVND (reference sequence). The V gene lost 4 bases and the J gene lost 6 bases, with 12 bases spanning the gap. CDR3 loop: CASSTYSTSEAFF. The DNA of the CDR3 is TGTGCCAGTAGTACTTACAGTACATCTGAAGCTTTCTTT.